These 18 T cell receptor beta chains were sequenced from one sample in a study of cytomegalovirus exposure and HLA in healthy donors. Use of 60 Vbeta and 13 Jbeta primers characterized the PCR. Only in-frame clones appear in the TCRdb table, and some are missing; sequencing was by immunoSEQ multiplex PCR. The profile shows roughly 100,000 clones, approximately 82% of them singletons. Sample: PBMCs. The source is a middle-aged man in good health and CMV-seronegative.

The chain carries TRBV25-1 and TRBJ2-4; TRBD1 matches at 9 bases. Unmatched junction bases numbered 19, after V lost 7 bases and J lost 9 bases. Germline lookup yields CDR1 MGHDK and CDR2 SYGVNS. There are 17 residues in the CDR3. CDR3 sequence (DNA): TGTGCCAGCATCCTTCGAGGACAGGGGTCTCAATTAGGCATTCAGTACTTC. Protein product: CASILRGQGSQLGIQYF.

The rearrangement links TRBV6-6 to TRBJ2-7; D is unresolved. Germline CDR1 and CDR2: MNHNY and SVGAGI (reference sequence). Trimming pared 0 bases from V and 4 bases from J, leaving 4 bases between. The CDR3 sequence is 12 residues long. For the CDR3, the DNA is TGTGCCAGCAGTTACTCGACTTACGAGCAGTACTTC. This sequence encodes CASSYSTYEQYF.

The chain employs TRBV5-1 and TRBJ2-3, with a possible D match to TRBD2 (6 bases). CDR3 length equals 16 residues. Germline V gene sequence: CDR1 SGHRS, CDR2 YFSETQ. V was pared by 3 bases and J by 0 bases, with 14 bases between. The chain's CDR3 is CASSWGTGVSTDTQYF. As DNA, the CDR3 is TGCGCCAGCAGCTGGGGAACGGGGGTCAGCACAGATACGCAGTATTTT.

The chain has TRBV4-1 and TRBJ1-5; the D is unclear. The V end was cut by 0 bases, the J end by 10 bases, with 22 bases between. Looked up from germline, CDR1 is MGHRA and CDR2 is YSYEKL. This CDR3 is 17 amino acids long. CDR3: CASSQDTSQSPRQPQHF. CDR3 in DNA: TGCGCCAGCAGCCAAGATACTAGCCAGTCTCCAAGGCAACCCCAGCATTTT.

This sequence joins TRBV5-1 and TRBJ2-3, with 7 bases aligning to TRBD1. V lost 3 bases and J lost 2; bases outside the gene matches: 6. The CDR3 consists of 15 residues. Per the germline V gene, CDR1 is SGHRS and CDR2 is YFSETQ. For the CDR3, the DNA is TGCGCCAGCAGCTCAGGGGACAGTATCACAGATACGCAGTATTTT. It specifies CASSSGDSITDTQYF.

The chain's CDR3 is CARGGDSNYGYTF. In DNA form, the CDR3 reads TGTGCCAGGGGGGGGGACTCTAACTATGGCTACACCTTC. This chain joins TRBV9 and TRBJ1-2, with a possible D match to TRBD1 (5 bases). Looked up from germline, CDR1 is SGDLS and CDR2 is YYNGEE. V was shortened by 8 bases and J by 0 bases, with 11 bases between the two germline ends. The CDR3 totals 13 residues. Filled out from reference TRBV9 and TRBJ1-2, the complete variable domain reads DSGVTQTPKHLITATGQRVTLRCSPRSGDLSVYWYQQSLDQGLQFLIQYYNGEERAKGNILERFSAQQFPDLHSELNLSSLELGDSALYFCARGGDSNYGYTFGSGTRLTVV.

The chain combines TRBV19 with TRBJ1-1; perhaps TRBD1 as D (6 bases). The CDR3 covers 13 residues. V lost 6 bases and J lost 10, with 18 bases in between. CDR1 and CDR2 (germline): LNHDA, SQIVND (reference sequence). The CDR3, as DNA: TGTGCCAGTAGCGCCCCGGGGGGGGCATCAGCTTTCTTT. This codes for CASSAPGGASAFF.

The gene calls are TRBV18 and TRBJ2-3, with TRBD2 as a possible D gene (5 bases). The CDR3 runs to 13 residues. Deletions cut 5 bases from V and 0 bases from J, with 6 bases between. Germline CDR1 is KGHSH and CDR2 is LQKENI. Here the CDR3 DNA reads TGTGCCAGCTCAAGGACTAGCACAGATACGCAGTATTTT. As protein: CASSRTSTDTQYF. Full variable domain (missing parts from reference TRBV18 and TRBJ2-3): NAGVMQNPRHLVRRRGQEARLRCSPMKGHSHVYWYRQLPEEGLKFMVYLQKENIIDESGMPKERFSAEFPKEGPSILRIQQVVRGDSAAYFCASSRTSTDTQYFGPGTRLTVL.

V usage is TRBV7-9 and J usage is TRBJ1-2, with D unclear. The CDR3 is made up of 11 amino acids. From germline, CDR1 is SEHNR and CDR2 FQNEAQ (reference sequence). Trimming took 4 bases from V and 4 from J, leaving 4 bases between them. This CDR3 reads CASSSGYGYTF. As DNA, the CDR3 is TGTGCCAGCAGCTCCGGCTATGGCTACACCTTC.

This chain uses TRBV2 with TRBJ1-2; 7 nucleotides agree with TRBD1. The CDR3 length is 13 residues. V dropped 5 bases and J dropped 8; count of bases not matched to a gene: 8. Germline lookup yields CDR1 SNHLY and CDR2 FYNNEI. In DNA form, the CDR3 reads TGTGCCAGCAGTTTACAGGGGCTCCGGGGCTACACCTTC. Encoded protein: CASSLQGLRGYTF.

The gene calls are TRBV29-1 and TRBJ2-3, with D perhaps matching TRBD2 (7 bases). Trimming pared 5 bases from V and 5 bases from J, leaving 20 bases between. Germline CDR1 and CDR2: SQVTM and ANQGSEA. The CDR3 totals 15 residues. This CDR3 reads CSVFGLGGGGDTQYF. CDR3 DNA: TGCAGCGTTTTTGGTTTGGGGGGAGGGGGAGATACGCAGTATTTT.

The chain uses TRBV5-4 and TRBJ2-3, with D unclear. Germline CDR1 and CDR2: SGHNT and YYREEE (reference sequence). The CDR3 is 15 amino acids. V shed 0 bases and J shed 3 bases, with 11 bases lying between them. The DNA for the CDR3 is TGTGCCAGCAGCTTGGGGGCCTCCCCAACAGATACGCAGTATTTT. Its translation: CASSLGASPTDTQYF.

This rearrangement joins TRBV18 to TRBJ1-1; no clear D gene. Deletions cut 3 bases from V and 2 bases from J, with 13 bases between. The germline CDR1 and CDR2 sequences are KGHSH and LQKENI. There are 15 residues in the CDR3. CDR3 sequence: CASSPVRLRNTEAFF. The CDR3 nucleotides read TGTGCCAGCTCACCGGTGCGGCTCCGCAACACTGAAGCTTTCTTT.

The J gene is TRBJ1-1, the V gene TRBV7-8; tentative D call: TRBD1 (6 bases). V lost 5 bases and J lost 0, with 7 bases in between. This CDR3 has 13 amino acids. CDR1 SGHVS and CDR2 FQNEAQ come from the germline V gene. This CDR3 is CASSQGMNTEAFF. CDR3 DNA: TGTGCCAGCAGCCAGGGGATGAACACTGAAGCTTTCTTT.

V is TRBV5-1 and J is TRBJ2-1, with TRBD2 matching 14 bases. This CDR3 has 17 residues. The ends lost 4 bases at V and 0 bases at J; junction bases unmatched: 3. Per germline, CDR1 SGHRS and CDR2 YFSETQ. CDR3 nucleotides: TGCGCCAGCAGCCGTGGGACTAGCGGGGGCTCCTACAATGAGCAGTTCTTC. This sequence encodes CASSRGTSGGSYNEQFF.

The chain couples TRBV2 to TRBJ2-5; TRBD1 aligns across 8 bases. The DNA end is a closer match to TRBJ2-7, so the J assignment may be wrong. Per the germline V gene, CDR1 is SNHLY and CDR2 is FYNNEI. This CDR3 spans 14 amino acids. The CDR3 sequence: CASSPTGASYEQYF. CDR3 bases: TGTGCCAGCAGCCCGACAGGGGCCTCCTACGAGCAGTACTTC.

The V call is TRBV19, the J call TRBJ2-2; D uncertain. This CDR3 region has 13 residues. With 4 bases removed from V and 5 bases from J, the gap between germline ends came to 8 bases. The germline V gene encodes CDR1 LNHDA and CDR2 SQIVND (reference sequence). The CDR3 coding sequence is TGTGCCAGTAGTAGCCGCCGGACCGGGGAGCTGTTTTTT. Its translation: CASSSRRTGELFF.

J is TRBJ2-3 and V is TRBV9; 7 nucleotides match TRBD2. The CDR3 totals 15 residues. Germline lookup yields CDR1 SGDLS and CDR2 YYNGEE. Unmatched junction bases numbered 5, after V lost 2 bases and J lost 2 bases. The CDR3 here is CASSVERGDTDTQYF. CDR3 nucleotide sequence: TGTGCCAGCAGCGTGGAACGGGGGGACACAGATACGCAGTATTTT.